The 20 T cell receptor beta chains presented below share a single source sample, sequenced in a study of blood T cell repertoires in COVID-19. Measured with immunoSEQ multiplex PCR; TCRdb has only the in-frame clones, and not every one. In the table there are about 420,000 clones, around 90% of which are singletons. Sequenced material: peripheral blood. These receptors were obtained from a man younger than 35 with COVID-19, enrolled during active disease.

This chain connects TRBV10-3 to TRBJ1-1; D might be TRBD1 (6 bases). From germline, CDR1 is ENHRY and CDR2 SYGVKD. The CDR3 extends over 16 amino acids. Deletions cut 10 bases from V and 3 bases from J, with 24 bases between. CDR3 protein: CATVGVLTGLDTEAFF. The CDR3 bases are TGTGCCACCGTTGGGGTTTTGACAGGTCTCGACACTGAAGCTTTCTTT.

The chain uses TRBV10-2 and TRBJ2-1, with 13 bases aligning to TRBD2. V trimming: 10 bases; J trimming: 3 bases; junction bases outside the gene matches: 6. CDR1 is WSHSY, CDR2 SAAADI, per germline. The CDR3 covers 15 residues. The CDR3 DNA sequence: TGCGCCACGGAACTAGCGGGGGGGCACTACAATGAGCAGTTCTTC. It translates to CATELAGGHYNEQFF.

The chain joins TRBV23-1 to TRBJ2-1, with D perhaps matching TRBD1 (6 bases). TRBV23-1 is recorded as an ORF, its role being uncertain. Trimming left V 11 bases short and J 0 bases short, with 11 bases between. This CDR3 is built from 13 residues. This CDR3 reads CAGRTDSYNEQFF. For the CDR3, the DNA is TGCGCCGGAAGGACAGACTCCTACAATGAGCAGTTCTTC.

The V gene is TRBV18, the J gene TRBJ1-2; TRBD1 aligns across 7 bases. J was trimmed by 5 bases and V by 5 bases; bases with no gene match: 11. Germline CDR1 KGHSH, CDR2 LQKENI. CDR3 size: 15 residues. CDR3 nucleotide sequence: TGTGCCAGCTCAAGCGTGAGGGACAGCCGTTATGGCTACACCTTC. It encodes CASSSVRDSRYGYTF.

J is TRBJ2-1 and V is TRBV7-9, with TRBD2 matching over 8 bases. Germline V gives CDR1 SEHNR, CDR2 FQNEAQ (reference sequence). The V and J ends lost 5 bases and 5 bases, in that order; junction bases with no gene match: 8. The CDR3 extends over 15 amino acids. The DNA of the CDR3 is TGTGCCAGCAGCCTACCTCGACTAGCGCACAATGAGCAGTTCTTC. It is translated as CASSLPRLAHNEQFF. Drawing the rest from reference TRBV7-9 and TRBJ2-1, the complete variable domain is DTGVSQNPRHKITKRGQNVTFRCDPISEHNRLYWYRQTLGQGPEFLTYFQNEAQLEKSRLLSDRFSAERPKGSFSTLEIQRTEQGDSAMYLCASSLPRLAHNEQFFGPGTRLTVL.

The chain carries TRBV9 and TRBJ1-2; 9 positions agree with TRBD1. The ends lost 6 bases at V and 4 bases at J; junction bases unmatched: 16. The CDR3 covers 17 residues. Per the germline V gene, CDR1 is SGDLS and CDR2 is YYNGEE. This CDR3 is CASTGTDRGRVSYGYTF. The CDR3, as DNA: TGTGCCAGCACCGGAACCGACAGGGGGAGGGTGAGCTATGGCTACACCTTC.

The chain is built from TRBV27 and TRBJ1-5; D gene uncertain. The CDR3 length is 13 residues. Germline V gene lookup returns CDR1 MNHEY and CDR2 SMNVEV (reference sequence). Trimming removed 3 bases at V and 4 bases at J, with 7 bases between. The CDR3 DNA is TGTGCCAGCAGTTTCCGAGAAAATCAGCCCCAGCATTTT. The encoded protein is CASSFRENQPQHF.

J is TRBJ2-3 and V is TRBV13, with unresolved D. CDR1 is PRHDT and CDR2 is FYEKMQ in the germline V gene (reference sequence). The CDR3 totals 16 residues. Trimming removed 2 bases from V and 2 bases from J, with 14 bases in between. For the CDR3, the DNA is TGTGCCAGCAGCTTACACCTCCTACGAGACACAGATACGCAGTATTTT. It specifies CASSLHLLRDTDTQYF.

This chain joins TRBV7-3 and TRBJ2-2; 7 positions agree with TRBD1. The junction had 6 bases not matched to a gene; V was cut back by 5 bases and J by 6 bases. CDR3 length: 14 amino acids. The germline V gene has CDR1 SGHTA and CDR2 FQGTGA. The CDR3 region has the DNA TGTGCCAGCAGCCCGAAAACAGGGGCCGGGGAGCTGTTTTTT. It translates to CASSPKTGAGELFF.

The gene calls are TRBV7-9 and TRBJ2-3; D may be TRBD1 (6 bases). Germline V gene data show CDR1 as SEHNR and CDR2 as FQNEAQ (reference sequence). The CDR3 runs 12 residues. Trimming cost V 10 bases and J 8 bases, with 16 bases left between them. The CDR3 nucleotides read TGTGCCACCGCCGAACAGGGTCTTACGCAGTATTTT. Translated: CATAEQGLTQYF.

The rearrangement joins TRBV6-5 to TRBJ1-2, with TRBD1 as a possible D gene (6 bases). The V gene's germline CDR1 is MNHEY and CDR2 SVGAGI. V was shortened by 4 bases and J by 4 bases, with 16 bases between the two germline ends. The CDR3 runs 15 residues. As DNA, the CDR3 is TGTGCCAGCAGTTCCCCCGCAGGGGCGGGCTATGGCTACACCTTC. Amino acid sequence: CASSSPAGAGYGYTF.

The CDR3 region has the DNA TGTGCCAGCAGCTCCCAAGCGGGAGGGCCGACCGGGGAGCTGTTTTTT. It encodes CASSSQAGGPTGELFF. The chain uses TRBV7-9 and TRBJ2-2; 10 bases align to TRBD2. The CDR3 is 16 amino acids. CDR1 is SEHNR and CDR2 is FQNEAQ in the germline V gene (reference sequence). V was clipped by 4 bases and J by 5 bases; unmatched bases: 7.

This chain joins TRBV27 and TRBJ2-7, with 7 bases lining up with TRBD2. V gave up 3 bases and J gave up 5 bases; unmatched junction bases: 4. The CDR3 spans 13 residues. Germline CDR1 reads MNHEY; CDR2 reads SMNVEV (reference sequence). CDR3 sequence: CASSFMLADEQYF. Written as DNA, the CDR3 is TGTGCCAGCAGTTTTATGCTAGCGGACGAGCAGTACTTC.

This sequence joins TRBV10-2 and TRBJ1-3, with 10 bases matching TRBD1. V lost 7 bases and J lost 3; bases outside the gene matches: 3. The CDR3 has 14 residues. Germline CDR1 WSHSY, CDR2 SAAADI. CDR3 nucleotide sequence: TGCGCCAGCACGGACAGGGGGAATGGAAACACCATATATTTT. This encodes CASTDRGNGNTIYF.

The CDR3 region is CASSLGSKNIQYF. The DNA of the CDR3 is TGTGCCAGCAGTTTAGGGAGCAAGAACATTCAGTACTTC. The chain combines TRBV27 with TRBJ2-4; possibly TRBD2 for D (5 bases). Germline CDR1 is MNHEY and CDR2 is SMNVEV (reference sequence). Trimming left V 2 bases short and J 7 bases short, with 9 bases between. The CDR3 length is 13 residues.

The CDR3 is CASSPTGILEQYF. CDR3 DNA: TGTGCCAGCAGTCCAACAGGGATACTCGAGCAGTACTTC. This rearrangement joins TRBV6-5 to TRBJ2-7; D is possibly TRBD1 (6 bases). From germline, CDR1 is MNHEY and CDR2 SVGAGI. The germline V and J ends were trimmed by 5 bases and 6 bases, with 14 bases remaining between them. This CDR3 is built from 13 residues.

The chain recombines TRBV19 with TRBJ1-6; D unresolved. This CDR3 region has 15 residues. Germline V CDR1 and CDR2: LNHDA, SQIVND (reference sequence). Trimming removed 4 bases at V and 4 bases at J, with 11 bases between. The CDR3 loop is CASSTEGLYNSPLHF. For the CDR3, the DNA is TGTGCCAGTAGTACAGAGGGCCTATATAATTCACCCCTCCACTTT.

The V and J genes are TRBV5-4 and TRBJ2-5; 8 nucleotides align to TRBD1. Looked up from germline, CDR1 is SGHNT and CDR2 is YYREEE (reference sequence). The V gene end was trimmed by 4 bases and the J gene end by 0 bases; junction bases not matched to a gene: 2. The CDR3 loop spans 14 amino acids. In nucleotides, the CDR3 is TGTGCCAGCAGCACGGACAGGGACCAAGAGACCCAGTACTTC. As protein: CASSTDRDQETQYF.

The rearrangement uses TRBV7-3 and TRBJ2-4; possibly TRBD2 for D (6 bases). The ends were cut back, 2 bases at V and 8 bases at J, with 10 bases in the middle. The V gene's germline CDR1 is SGHTA and CDR2 FQGTGA. The CDR3 spans 13 residues. This CDR3 is CASSLGEADIQYF. The CDR3 region has the DNA TGTGCCAGCAGCTTAGGGGAGGCGGACATTCAGTACTTC.

The chain's CDR3 is CASSAGGHNNEQFF. DNA of the CDR3: TGTGCCAGTAGTGCGGGAGGGCATAATAATGAGCAGTTCTTC. The chain uses TRBV19 and TRBJ2-1, with 9 bases fitting TRBD2. CDR3 length: 14 amino acids. J lost 7 bases, V lost 5 bases, and 6 bases had no gene match. Germline lookup yields CDR1 LNHDA and CDR2 SQIVND (reference sequence).